This T cell receptor beta chain was found in a study of OX40 agonist ivuxolimab in advanced cancers. Profiled with immunoSEQ multiplex PCR; TCRdb holds only in-frame clones, not every one. The sample includes approximately 40,000 clones, about 90% of them seen just once. The CDR3 extends over 11 amino acids. V lost 7 bases, J lost 8 bases, and 11 bases lay in between. The germline V gene has CDR1 MNHNS and CDR2 SASEGT. The TCR was taken from an adult with an advanced solid tumor such as melanoma, head and neck, liver or kidney cancer. The chain is built from TRBV6-1 and TRBJ1-2; D may be TRBD1 (6 bases). Sequencing was performed on CD4+ or CD8+ T cells sorted from blood, taken in a trial of the OX40 agonist ivuxolimab. CDR3 loop: CASKTGKGYTF. The CDR3 DNA sequence: TGTGCCAGCAAAACAGGGAAAGGCTACACCTTC.